The 26 T cell receptor beta chains listed next were all sequenced from one sample in a study of cytomegalovirus exposure and HLA in healthy donors. It was with 60 Vbeta and 13 Jbeta primers that the PCR ran. Generated by immunoSEQ multiplex PCR, the TCRdb table keeps only in-frame clones and is missing some. The table shows under 200,000 clones, with more than 70% occurring only once. Specimen: PBMCs. All receptors come from a male donor in good health and CMV-seronegative.

The rearrangement uses TRBV29-1 and TRBJ1-1; TRBD1 might be the D (6 bases). V lost 6 bases, J lost 1 base, and 12 bases lay in between. Germline V gives CDR1 SQVTM, CDR2 ANQGSEA. CDR3 size: 13 residues. CDR3 in DNA: TGCAGCGTGGACCAGGGGCGGAACACTGAAGCTTTCTTT. Translation gives CSVDQGRNTEAFF.

This clone was seen just once. CDR3 loop: CASSLEGMNTEAFF. The CDR3 DNA reads TGCGCCAGCAGCTTGGAGGGGATGAACACTGAAGCTTTCTTT. The chain combines TRBV5-1 with TRBJ1-1; the D gene is possibly TRBD1 (5 bases). From germline, CDR1 is SGHRS and CDR2 YFSETQ. V dropped 0 bases and J dropped 0 bases, with 6 bases sitting between them. There are 14 residues in the CDR3. Filled out from reference TRBV5-1 and TRBJ1-1, the complete variable domain reads KAGVTQTPRYLIKTRGQQVTLSCSPISGHRSVSWYQQTPGQGLQFLFEYFSETQRNKGNFPGRFSGRQFSNSRSEMNVSTLELGDSALYLCASSLEGMNTEAFFGQGTRLTVV.

The chain has TRBV28 and TRBJ2-7, with 7 bases aligning to TRBD2. Germline lookup yields CDR1 MDHEN and CDR2 SYDVKM. The CDR3 runs 15 residues. V trimming: 2 bases; J trimming: 7 bases; junction bases outside the gene matches: 11. The CDR3 spells CASSLAGAGVGEQYF. The DNA of the CDR3 is TGTGCCAGCAGTTTAGCAGGCGCGGGAGTAGGTGAGCAGTACTTC.

This chain uses TRBV28 with TRBJ2-3; TRBD1 matches 10 bases. Germline V lookup: CDR1 MDHEN, CDR2 SYDVKM. This CDR3 has 14 amino acids. V gave up 10 bases and J gave up 1 base; unmatched junction bases: 5. For the CDR3, the DNA is TGTGCCACCCTCGGGACAGGGGGCACAGATACGCAGTATTTT. It is translated as CATLGTGGTDTQYF.

V gene TRBV28 combines with J gene TRBJ1-1; tentatively, D is TRBD1 (5 bases). This CDR3 region has 12 residues. Deletions cut 2 bases from V and 5 bases from J, with 6 bases between. Germline V gene data show CDR1 as MDHEN and CDR2 as SYDVKM. The CDR3 nucleotides are TGTGCCAGCAGTTTACCAGGGACTGAAGCTTTCTTT. Its protein is CASSLPGTEAFF.

The chain joins TRBV19 to TRBJ1-5; 8 nucleotides align to TRBD1. In germline, CDR1 is LNHDA, CDR2 SQIVND (reference sequence). This CDR3 contains 15 residues. The junction had 8 bases not matched to a gene; V was cut back by 7 bases and J by 3 bases. The CDR3 bases are TGTGCCAGTATTGGACAGGGCTTTCTCAATCAGCCCCAGCATTTT. Translation gives CASIGQGFLNQPQHF.

V gene TRBV4-2 combines with J gene TRBJ2-5; TRBD2 aligns across 9 bases. V was clipped by 1 base and J by 7 bases; unmatched bases: 10. The CDR3 spans 16 residues. Per the germline V gene, CDR1 is LGHNA and CDR2 is YNFKEQ. CDR3 DNA sequence: TGTGCCAGCAGCCAAGCTACTAGCGGGCTCGGATGGACCCAGTACTTC. Translated: CASSQATSGLGWTQYF.

As DNA, the CDR3 is TGTGCCAGTAGAAACAGGGGGGGGACTGAAGCTTTCTTT. Amino acids: CASRNRGGTEAFF. The chain employs TRBV19 and TRBJ1-1, with 8 positions matching TRBD1. The CDR3 has 13 residues. Looked up from germline, CDR1 is LNHDA and CDR2 is SQIVND (reference sequence). The V segment lost 6 bases and the J segment 5 bases; nucleotides outside the gene matches: 5.

V usage is TRBV30 and J usage is TRBJ2-3, with a tentative D call TRBD2 (6 bases). The germline V gene has CDR1 GTSNPN and CDR2 SVGIG (reference sequence). This CDR3 is built from 13 residues. Between the trimmed V and J ends, which lost 3 bases and 6 bases, there was a span of 13 bases. CDR3 amino acids: CAWRDGRGDTQYF. CDR3 coding DNA: TGTGCCTGGAGGGACGGGAGAGGCGATACGCAGTATTTT.

This chain uses TRBV27 with TRBJ2-3; D unclear. The CDR3 is made up of 15 amino acids. Trimming cost V 6 bases and J 4 bases, with 17 bases left between them. CDR1 MNHEY and CDR2 SMNVEV come from the germline V gene (reference sequence). DNA of the CDR3: TGTGCCAGCAGCCGTCGCGCTTTAGTAGCAGATACGCAGTATTTT. This codes for CASSRRALVADTQYF.

V and J are TRBV4-3 and TRBJ2-7; 7 bases match TRBD1. Germline V gene lookup returns CDR1 LGHNA and CDR2 YSLEER. The CDR3 has 15 amino acids. J was trimmed by 2 bases and V by 3 bases; bases with no gene match: 7. CDR3 bases: TGCGCCAGCAGCCACGACAGGGTCGCAGCCTACGAGCAGTACTTC. This codes for CASSHDRVAAYEQYF.

This clone showed up just a few times. The V gene is TRBV4-1, the J gene TRBJ1-3; a possible D gene is TRBD1 (6 bases). Trimming cost V 1 base and J 0 bases, with 10 bases left between them. The CDR3 loop spans 16 amino acids. CDR1 and CDR2 from the germline V gene are MGHRA and YSYEKL. The CDR3 sequence: CASSQARGGSGNTIYF. CDR3 nucleotides: TGCGCCAGCAGCCAAGCCCGAGGGGGCTCTGGAAACACCATATATTTT.

This chain uses TRBV7-3 with TRBJ2-1; 14 bases agree with TRBD2. CDR3 length: 15 amino acids. Trimming took 3 bases from V and 8 from J; bases not matched to a gene: 3. Germline V gene sequence: CDR1 SGHTA, CDR2 FQGTGA. CDR3 coding DNA: TGTGCCAGCAGCTTCGGGACTAGCGGGAGCTATGAGCAGTTCTTC. This gives the protein CASSFGTSGSYEQFF.

The rearrangement uses TRBV4-3 and TRBJ2-2; tentative D call: TRBD1 (6 bases). The CDR3 contains 16 residues. Germline CDR1 is LGHNA and CDR2 is YSLEER. Trimming stripped 7 bases from V and 0 bases from J, with 15 bases between. As DNA, the CDR3 is TGCGCCAGCACCGAACCGGGACACCCGAACACCGGGGAGCTGTTTTTT. Translation gives CASTEPGHPNTGELFF.

The chain couples TRBV7-2 to TRBJ2-2; a possible D gene is TRBD2 (7 bases). CDR1 is SGHTA, CDR2 FQGNSA, per germline. The CDR3 length is 15 residues. V lost 4 bases and J 5 bases, leaving 14 bases between the germline ends. The CDR3 spells CASSSSEGGTGELFF. CDR3 DNA sequence: TGTGCCAGCAGCTCGTCCGAGGGGGGGACCGGGGAGCTGTTTTTT.

The DNA for the CDR3 is TGTGCCAGCAGTTACCAGACAGGGGATCAGCCCCAGCATTTT. It yields the protein CASSYQTGDQPQHF. V gene TRBV6-5 combines with J gene TRBJ1-5; 8 nucleotides agree with TRBD1. The CDR3 has 14 residues. V lost 2 bases, J lost 5 bases, and 2 bases stayed unmatched. CDR1 is MNHEY, CDR2 SVGAGI, per germline.

This sequence joins TRBV15 and TRBJ2-3; D unclear. The CDR3 runs 13 residues. The V gene's germline CDR1 is LNHNV and CDR2 YYDKDF (reference sequence). V was shortened by 7 bases and J by 1 base, with 9 bases between the two germline ends. CDR3 bases: TGTGCCACCACACTTCCGGGCACAGATACGCAGTATTTT. It is translated as CATTLPGTDTQYF.

This chain uses TRBV7-2 with TRBJ2-6; D is ambiguous. The germline CDR1 and CDR2 sequences are SGHTA and FQGNSA. Trimming removed 8 bases from V and 0 bases from J, with 8 bases in between. The CDR3 consists of 14 residues. The CDR3 protein is CASSYTSGANVLTF. CDR3 sequence (DNA): TGTGCCAGCTCTTACACCTCTGGGGCCAACGTCCTGACTTTC.

This chain connects TRBV7-9 to TRBJ2-3; D not certain. Germline V gene data show CDR1 as SEHNR and CDR2 as FQNEAQ (reference sequence). The V end was cut by 0 bases, the J end by 3 bases, with 10 bases between. CDR3 length: 15 amino acids. CDR3 protein: CASSLAETGTDTQYF. CDR3 nucleotide sequence: TGTGCCAGCAGCTTAGCGGAGACCGGAACAGATACGCAGTATTTT.

J is TRBJ2-5 and V is TRBV5-1; TRBD2 agrees at 10 bases. This CDR3 is built from 15 residues. V was clipped by 0 bases and J by 5 bases; unmatched bases: 4. Germline CDR1 reads SGHRS; CDR2 reads YFSETQ. CDR3 nucleotide sequence: TGCGCCAGCAGCTTGGATCTAGCGGGAGTTGAGACCCAGTACTTC. Its protein product is CASSLDLAGVETQYF.

The CDR3 sequence: CASSGRGGNQPQHF. In nucleotides, the CDR3 is TGTGCCAGCAGCGGGAGGGGCGGGAATCAGCCCCAGCATTTT. This chain uses TRBV6-1 with TRBJ1-5; a possible D gene is TRBD1 (5 bases). The CDR3 spans 14 residues. With 6 bases removed from V and 4 bases from J, the gap between germline ends came to 13 bases. From germline, CDR1 is MNHNS and CDR2 SASEGT.

This rearrangement joins TRBV7-8 to TRBJ2-7; TRBD2 is a possible D gene (5 bases). Germline V gives CDR1 SGHVS, CDR2 FQNEAQ. This CDR3 contains 14 residues. Deletions cut 1 base from V and 4 bases from J, with 11 bases between. The CDR3 bases are TGTGCCAGCAGCTTAGTACAGCCGGGGTACGAGCAGTACTTC. It specifies CASSLVQPGYEQYF.

V and J are TRBV27 and TRBJ1-5; 9 bases are shared with TRBD1. V trimming: 5 bases; J trimming: 7 bases; junction bases outside the gene matches: 3. The V gene's germline CDR1 is MNHEY and CDR2 SMNVEV (reference sequence). This CDR3 has 13 amino acids. The CDR3, as DNA: TGTGCCAGCAGTCAACAGGGGGCGCAGCCCCAGCATTTT. Protein: CASSQQGAQPQHF.

This sequence joins TRBV2 and TRBJ1-6; 8 bases are a match to TRBD1. CDR3 length: 15 amino acids. Per the germline V gene, CDR1 is SNHLY and CDR2 is FYNNEI. Trimming removed 6 bases from V and 5 bases from J; junction bases left unmatched: 6. The DNA of the CDR3 is TGTGCCAGCAGGGACAGGGCCTACAATAATTCACCCCTCCACTTT. Translating it yields CASRDRAYNNSPLHF.

The V call is TRBV18, the J call TRBJ2-7; the match to TRBD1 covers 7 bases. There are 14 residues in the CDR3. Germline assignment: CDR1 KGHSH and CDR2 LQKENI. V lost 3 bases, J lost 2 bases, and 4 bases stayed unmatched. The CDR3 DNA sequence: TGTGCCAGCTCACCGGGACAGCAAACCTACGAGCAGTACTTC. Translation gives CASSPGQQTYEQYF. The full variable domain, its missing parts supplied by reference TRBV18 and TRBJ2-7, is NAGVMQNPRHLVRRRGQEARLRCSPMKGHSHVYWYRQLPEEGLKFMVYLQKENIIDESGMPKERFSAEFPKEGPSILRIQQVVRGDSAAYFCASSPGQQTYEQYFGPGTRLTVT.

The chain joins TRBV18 to TRBJ2-2, with TRBD1 as a possible D gene (5 bases). CDR3 length: 16 amino acids. The germline CDR1 and CDR2 sequences are KGHSH and LQKENI. V gave up 5 bases and J gave up 4 bases, with 17 bases separating them. The chain's CDR3 is CASSSARQLVTGELFF. CDR3 DNA: TGTGCCAGCTCAAGTGCACGACAGCTGGTCACCGGGGAGCTGTTTTTT. Complete variable domain (other parts from reference TRBV18 and TRBJ2-2): NAGVMQNPRHLVRRRGQEARLRCSPMKGHSHVYWYRQLPEEGLKFMVYLQKENIIDESGMPKERFSAEFPKEGPSILRIQQVVRGDSAAYFCASSSARQLVTGELFFGEGSRLTVL.